This T cell receptor beta chain was profiled in a study of Ad26.COV2.S vaccination and SARS-CoV-2 variants. Profiled with immunoSEQ multiplex PCR; TCRdb holds only in-frame clones, not every one. This sample yields about 400,000 clones, of which around 89% are seen a single time; under 2% belongs to the top ten. Treatment meaning: roughly 18 received Ad26.COV2.S at low or high dose, single or two shots; 5 received placebo; per-sample allocation not given. Repertoires come from day 63 after the first vaccine or placebo injection. Regarding the study as a whole: Placebo recipients trailed vaccine recipients in spike-specific TCR breadth.

With regard to this clone: The antigen remains unidentified.

The source material was peripheral blood, sampled in a trial of Ad26.COV2.S vaccine versus placebo. The TCR sequence derives from a person between 18 and 65 years old who received the Ad26.COV2.S COVID-19 vaccine or a placebo.

The CDR3, as DNA: TGTGCCAGCAGCGTAGACCCGGTGGGGAGCTATGGCTACACCTTC. Amino acid sequence: CASSVDPVGSYGYTF. The rearrangement joins TRBV9 to TRBJ1-2; D not resolved. The CDR3 covers 15 residues. V lost 0 bases to trimming and J lost 4 bases, with 13 bases between them. Per the germline V gene, CDR1 is SGDLS and CDR2 is YYNGEE. The whole variable domain, filled in from reference TRBV9 and TRBJ1-2, reads DSGVTQTPKHLITATGQRVTLRCSPRSGDLSVYWYQQSLDQGLQFLIQYYNGEERAKGNILERFSAQQFPDLHSELNLSSLELGDSALYFCASSVDPVGSYGYTFGSGTRLTVV.